Sequencing of this TCR beta chain was carried out in a study of T cell clonality in common variable immunodeficiency. Most patients and controls had Caucasian heritage. Only a few counts were recorded for this clone. What it binds is unknown. Coverage ceases 3 residues before the CDR3 finishes, and the germline J gene fills in the end. Repertoires were generated with immunoSEQ multiplex PCR, while TCRdb's copy carries only in-frame clones and drops some. The profile covers 50,000 to 55,000 clones, none occurring a single time. The CDR3 runs 15 residues. Per the germline V gene, CDR1 is MNHEY and CDR2 is SVGEGT. Study-level findings and limits: In common variable immunodeficiency, TCR beta chains reportedly carried fewer deletions and N-nucleotide insertions. TCRbeta clonality was increased in CVID versus healthy controls. Fewer TCRbeta clones were shared among CVID subjects than controls.

The specimen was peripheral blood mononuclear cells. This TCR came from a person aged 18-70 years in good health. The rearrangement uses TRBV6-2 or TRBV6-3 and TRBJ1-2; weak D call: TRBD1 (5 bases). Incomplete CDR3 DNA: TGTGCCAGCAGTCGACTAGTTCTCGAGGGGAGCGAC. Protein sequence: CASSRLVLEGSD. The CDR3 in its entirety is CASSRLVLEGSDYTF.